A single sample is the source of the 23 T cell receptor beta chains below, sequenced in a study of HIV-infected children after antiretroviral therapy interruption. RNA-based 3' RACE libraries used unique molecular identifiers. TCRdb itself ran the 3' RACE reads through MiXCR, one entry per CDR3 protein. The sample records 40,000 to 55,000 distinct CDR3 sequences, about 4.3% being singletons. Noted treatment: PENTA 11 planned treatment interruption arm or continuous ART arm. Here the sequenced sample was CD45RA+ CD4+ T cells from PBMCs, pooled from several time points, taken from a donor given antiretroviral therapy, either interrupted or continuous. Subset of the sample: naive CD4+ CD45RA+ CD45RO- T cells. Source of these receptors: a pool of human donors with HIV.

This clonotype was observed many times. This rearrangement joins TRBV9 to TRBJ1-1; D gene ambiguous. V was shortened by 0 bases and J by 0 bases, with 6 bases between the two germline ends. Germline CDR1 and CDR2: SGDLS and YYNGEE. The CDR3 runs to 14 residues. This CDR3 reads CASSVGQMNTEAFF. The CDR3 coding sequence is TGTGCCAGCAGCGTAGGGCAGATGAACACTGAAGCTTTCTTT.

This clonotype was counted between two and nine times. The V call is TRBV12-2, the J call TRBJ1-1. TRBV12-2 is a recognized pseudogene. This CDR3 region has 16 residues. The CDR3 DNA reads TGTGCAAGTAGTGAAGTATGGGGTTATTTTGACACTGAAGCTTTCTTT. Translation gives CASSEVWGYFDTEAFF.

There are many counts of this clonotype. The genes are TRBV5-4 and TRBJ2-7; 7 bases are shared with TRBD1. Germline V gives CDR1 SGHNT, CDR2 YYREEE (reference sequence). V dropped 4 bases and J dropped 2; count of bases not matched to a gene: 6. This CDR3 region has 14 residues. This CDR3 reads CASSRGQSPYEQYF. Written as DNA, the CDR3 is TGTGCCAGCAGCCGGGGACAGAGTCCCTACGAGCAGTACTTC. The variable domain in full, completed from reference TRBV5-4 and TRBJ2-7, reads ETGVTQSPTHLIKTRGQQVTLRCSSQSGHNTVSWYQQALGQGPQFIFQYYREEENGRGNFPPRFSGLQFPNYSSELNVNALELDDSALYLCASSRGQSPYEQYFGPGTRLTVT.

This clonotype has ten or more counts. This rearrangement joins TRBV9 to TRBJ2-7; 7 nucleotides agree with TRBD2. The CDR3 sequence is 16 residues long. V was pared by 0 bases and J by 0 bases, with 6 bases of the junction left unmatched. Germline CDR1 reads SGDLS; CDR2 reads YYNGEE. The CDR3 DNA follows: TGTGCCAGCAGCGTAGGTCCTAGCGGTAGCTCCTACGAGCAGTACTTC. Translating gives CASSVGPSGSSYEQYF.

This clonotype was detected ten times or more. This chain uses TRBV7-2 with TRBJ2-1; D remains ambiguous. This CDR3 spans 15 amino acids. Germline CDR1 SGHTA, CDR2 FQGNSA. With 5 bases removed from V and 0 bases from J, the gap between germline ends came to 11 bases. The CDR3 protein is CASSAAWNSYNEQFF. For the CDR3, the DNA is TGTGCCAGCAGCGCGGCGTGGAACTCCTACAATGAGCAGTTCTTC.

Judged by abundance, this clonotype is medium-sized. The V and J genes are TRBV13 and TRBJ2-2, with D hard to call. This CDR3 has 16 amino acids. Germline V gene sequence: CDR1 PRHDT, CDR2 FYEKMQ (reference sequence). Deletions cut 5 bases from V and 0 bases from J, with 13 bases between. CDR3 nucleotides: TGTGCCAGCAGCCCGATGGAGACTTCGAACACCGGGGAGCTGTTTTTT. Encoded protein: CASSPMETSNTGELFF.

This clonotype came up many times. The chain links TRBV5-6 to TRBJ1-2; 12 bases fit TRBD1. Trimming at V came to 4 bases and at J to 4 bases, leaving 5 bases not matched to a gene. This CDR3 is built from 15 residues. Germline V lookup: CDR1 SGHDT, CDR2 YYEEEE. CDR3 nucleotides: TGTGCCAGCAGCCCAGGGACAGGGGGCCCCTATGGCTACACCTTC. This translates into CASSPGTGGPYGYTF.

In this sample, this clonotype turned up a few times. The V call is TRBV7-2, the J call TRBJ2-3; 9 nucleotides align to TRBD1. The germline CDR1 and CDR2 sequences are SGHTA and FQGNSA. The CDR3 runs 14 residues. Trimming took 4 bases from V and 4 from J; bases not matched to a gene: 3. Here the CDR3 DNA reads TGTGCCAGCAGCTCCCGGACAGGGGCAGATACGCAGTATTTT. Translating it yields CASSSRTGADTQYF.

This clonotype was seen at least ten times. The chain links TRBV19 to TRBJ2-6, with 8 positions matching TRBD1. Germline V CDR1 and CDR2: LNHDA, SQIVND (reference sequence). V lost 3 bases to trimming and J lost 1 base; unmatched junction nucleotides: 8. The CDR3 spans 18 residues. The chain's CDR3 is CASSIQGAWISGANVLTF. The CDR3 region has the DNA TGTGCCAGTAGTATCCAGGGGGCATGGATTTCTGGGGCCAACGTCCTGACTTTC.

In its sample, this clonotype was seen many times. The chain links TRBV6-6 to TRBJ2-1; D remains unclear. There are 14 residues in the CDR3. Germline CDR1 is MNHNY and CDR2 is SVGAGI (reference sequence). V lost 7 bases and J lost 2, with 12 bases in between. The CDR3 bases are TGTGCCAGCACCCAGGATACCGCCTACAATGAGCAGTTCTTC. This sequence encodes CASTQDTAYNEQFF.

Here the CDR3 reads CASSSPGQGVRYEQYF. In DNA form, the CDR3 reads TGTGCCAGCAGTTCACCCGGACAGGGCGTGAGGTACGAGCAGTACTTC. This chain connects TRBV28 to TRBJ2-7, with 8 bases aligning to TRBD1. The junction had 12 bases not matched to a gene; V was cut back by 4 bases and J by 4 bases. Germline lookup yields CDR1 MDHEN and CDR2 SYDVKM. The CDR3 consists of 16 residues.

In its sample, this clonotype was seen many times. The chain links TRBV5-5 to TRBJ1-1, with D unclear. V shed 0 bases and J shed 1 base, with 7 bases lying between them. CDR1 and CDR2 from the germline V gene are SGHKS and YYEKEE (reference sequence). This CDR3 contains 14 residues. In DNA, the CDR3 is TGTGCCAGCAGCTTGGGGCAGCCGAACACTGAAGCTTTCTTT. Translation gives CASSLGQPNTEAFF.

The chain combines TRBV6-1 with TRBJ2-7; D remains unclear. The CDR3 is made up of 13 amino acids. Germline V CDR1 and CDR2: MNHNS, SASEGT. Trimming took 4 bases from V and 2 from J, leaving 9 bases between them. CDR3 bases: TGTGCCAGCAGTGGGAGCGAAACCTACGAGCAGTACTTC. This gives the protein CASSGSETYEQYF.

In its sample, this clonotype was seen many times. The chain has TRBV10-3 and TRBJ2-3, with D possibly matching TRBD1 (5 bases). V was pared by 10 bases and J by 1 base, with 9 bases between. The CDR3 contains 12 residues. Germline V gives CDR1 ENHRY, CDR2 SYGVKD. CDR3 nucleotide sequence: TGTGCCACCAAAGGGGGCACAGATACGCAGTATTTT. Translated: CATKGGTDTQYF.

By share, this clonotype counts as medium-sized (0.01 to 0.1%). The CDR3, as DNA: TGTCCAAGTCGCTTGACGACAGGGTGCAGCAATCAGCCCCAGCATTTT. As protein: CPSRLTTGCSNQPQHF. The chain is built from TRBV12-2 and TRBJ1-5; the table assigns TRBD1, which was not confirmed against the DNA. TRBV12-2 is a known pseudogene. CDR3 size: 16 residues.

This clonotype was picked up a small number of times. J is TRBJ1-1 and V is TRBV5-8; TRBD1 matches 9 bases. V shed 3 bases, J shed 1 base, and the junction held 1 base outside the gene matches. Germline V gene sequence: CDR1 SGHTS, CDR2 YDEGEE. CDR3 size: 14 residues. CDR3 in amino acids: CASSWGQGNTEAFF. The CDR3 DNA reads TGTGCCAGCAGCTGGGGACAGGGGAACACTGAAGCTTTCTTT.

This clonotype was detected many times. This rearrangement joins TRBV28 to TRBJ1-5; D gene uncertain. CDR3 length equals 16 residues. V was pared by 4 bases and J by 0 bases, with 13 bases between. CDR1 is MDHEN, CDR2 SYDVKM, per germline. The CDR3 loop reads CASSSGMDGSNQPQHF. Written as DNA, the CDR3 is TGTGCCAGCAGTTCCGGAATGGACGGTAGCAATCAGCCCCAGCATTTT.

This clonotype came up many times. As DNA, the CDR3 is TGTGCCAGCAGTCCACCATCGACAGACCCCCGGGAGCTGTTTTTT. This sequence encodes CASSPPSTDPRELFF. V and J are TRBV27 and TRBJ2-2, with D maybe TRBD1 (5 bases). Trimming stripped 5 bases from V and 9 bases from J, with 19 bases between. The CDR3 runs to 15 residues. The germline V gene encodes CDR1 MNHEY and CDR2 SMNVEV (reference sequence).

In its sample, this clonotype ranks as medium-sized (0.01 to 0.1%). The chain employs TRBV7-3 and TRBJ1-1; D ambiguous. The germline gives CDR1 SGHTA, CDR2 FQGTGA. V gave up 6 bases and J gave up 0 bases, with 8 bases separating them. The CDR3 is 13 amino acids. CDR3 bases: TGTGCCAGCAGGAAAGAATTGAACACTGAAGCTTTCTTT. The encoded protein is CASRKELNTEAFF.

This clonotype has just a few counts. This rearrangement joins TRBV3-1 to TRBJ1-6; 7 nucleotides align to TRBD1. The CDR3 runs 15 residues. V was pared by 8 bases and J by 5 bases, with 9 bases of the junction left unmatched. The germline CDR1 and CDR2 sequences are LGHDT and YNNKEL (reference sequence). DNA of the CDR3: TGTGCCAGCCATTCCCGGGACAGAAATAATTCACCCCTCCACTTT. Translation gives CASHSRDRNNSPLHF.

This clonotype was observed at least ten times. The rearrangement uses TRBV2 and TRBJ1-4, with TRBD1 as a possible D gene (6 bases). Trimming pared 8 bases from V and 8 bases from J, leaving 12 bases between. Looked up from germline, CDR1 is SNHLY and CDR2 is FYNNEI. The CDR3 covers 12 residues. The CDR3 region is CASGTTGEKLFF. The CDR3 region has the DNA TGTGCCAGCGGGACAACAGGCGAAAAACTGTTTTTT.

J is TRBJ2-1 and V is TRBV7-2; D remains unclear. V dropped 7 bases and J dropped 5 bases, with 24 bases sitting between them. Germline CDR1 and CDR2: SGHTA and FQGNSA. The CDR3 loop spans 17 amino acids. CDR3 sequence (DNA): TGTGCCAGCAAATTACTCCTGGCTGCAATGACCCACAATGAGCAGTTCTTC. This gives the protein CASKLLLAAMTHNEQFF.

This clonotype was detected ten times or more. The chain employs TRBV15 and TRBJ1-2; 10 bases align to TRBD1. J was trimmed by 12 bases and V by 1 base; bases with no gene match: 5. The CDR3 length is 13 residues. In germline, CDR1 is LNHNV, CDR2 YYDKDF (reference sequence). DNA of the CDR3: TGTGCCACCAGCAGAGGAGAGGGACAGGGGAACACCTTC. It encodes CATSRGEGQGNTF.